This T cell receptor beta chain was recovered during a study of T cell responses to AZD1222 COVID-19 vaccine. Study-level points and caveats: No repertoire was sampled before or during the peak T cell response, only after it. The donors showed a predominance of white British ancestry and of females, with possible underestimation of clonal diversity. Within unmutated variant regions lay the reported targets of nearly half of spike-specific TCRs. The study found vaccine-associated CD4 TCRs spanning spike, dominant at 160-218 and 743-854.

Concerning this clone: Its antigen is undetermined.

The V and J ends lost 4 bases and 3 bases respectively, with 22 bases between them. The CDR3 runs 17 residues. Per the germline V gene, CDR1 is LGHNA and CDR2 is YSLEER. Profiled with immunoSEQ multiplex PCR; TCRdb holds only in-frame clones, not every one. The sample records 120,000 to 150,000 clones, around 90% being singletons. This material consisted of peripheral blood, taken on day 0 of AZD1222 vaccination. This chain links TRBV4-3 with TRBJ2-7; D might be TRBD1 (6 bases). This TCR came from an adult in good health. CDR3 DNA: TGCGCCAGCAGCCTCCAGACCGGGACAAGGGATCTCTACGAGCAGTACTTC. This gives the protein CASSLQTGTRDLYEQYF.